Listed here are 9 T cell receptor beta chains from one sample, sequenced in a study of blood T cell repertoires in COVID-19. TCRdb keeps only in-frame clones here, not all; method: immunoSEQ multiplex PCR. Of 250,000 to 300,000 clones detected, around 89% appear once; the ten largest clones hold under 10%. Sequenced input: PBMCs or T cells enriched from blood (not recorded which). These receptors all stem from a man aged 35 to 55 who had recovered from COVID-19.

CDR3 sequence (DNA): TGTGCCAGCAGTTCCTTGGGACAGGGCTGGGGAGATACGCAGTATTTT. Translation gives CASSSLGQGWGDTQYF. The chain uses TRBV6-5 and TRBJ2-3, with 9 nucleotides matching TRBD1. This CDR3 has 16 residues. CDR1 and CDR2 from the germline V gene are MNHEY and SVGAGI. With 4 bases clipped from V and 5 bases from J, the junction kept 10 bases outside the gene matches.

The chain employs TRBV27 and TRBJ2-7; 11 bases line up with TRBD2. V dropped 7 bases and J dropped 2; count of bases not matched to a gene: 10. This CDR3 is 16 amino acids long. CDR1 and CDR2 from the germline V gene are MNHEY and SMNVEV (reference sequence). CDR3 coding DNA: TGTGCCAGCAAACTCCTAGGGACTAGCGGAACCTACGAGCAGTACTTC. This translates into CASKLLGTSGTYEQYF.

The J gene is TRBJ2-3, the V gene TRBV5-4; D is possibly TRBD1 (5 bases). V dropped 6 bases and J dropped 5 bases, with 19 bases sitting between them. The length of the CDR3 is 15 residues. Germline V gives CDR1 SGHNT, CDR2 YYREEE (reference sequence). The CDR3 sequence: CASTFGTGRIDTQYF. The CDR3 nucleotides are TGTGCCAGCACCTTCGGTACAGGAAGGATAGATACGCAGTATTTT.

The chain joins TRBV7-2 to TRBJ2-5; the D gene is possibly TRBD2 (5 bases). V was cut by 0 bases and J by 3 bases, with 11 bases left in between. Germline CDR1 SGHTA, CDR2 FQGNSA. The CDR3 has 15 amino acids. CDR3 in amino acids: CASSLALATKETQYF. The CDR3 DNA sequence: TGTGCCAGCAGCTTAGCATTAGCGACGAAAGAGACCCAGTACTTC.

The rearrangement uses TRBV28 and TRBJ2-3; 8 nucleotides line up with TRBD2. In germline, CDR1 is MDHEN, CDR2 SYDVKM. Trimming cost V 3 bases and J 5 bases; bases outside gene matches: 19. CDR3 length: 19 residues. This chain's CDR3 is CASSFQGGRFRLEGDTQYF. CDR3 DNA sequence: TGTGCCAGCAGTTTCCAAGGCGGGAGGTTCCGCTTGGAAGGAGATACGCAGTATTTT.

The chain is built from TRBV3-1 (or the pseudogene TRBV3-2) and TRBJ1-1; perhaps TRBD1 as D (5 bases). Per germline, CDR1 LGHDT and CDR2 YNNKEL (reference sequence). Trimming left V 4 bases short and J 1 base short, with 10 bases between. This CDR3 spans 14 amino acids. CDR3 sequence: CASSLRQKNTEAFF. CDR3 DNA: TGTGCCAGCAGCCTTCGACAGAAGAACACTGAAGCTTTCTTT.

In nucleotides, the CDR3 is TGTGCCAGCTCACTGGCGGGGGACGAAAAACTGTTTTTT. Translation gives CASSLAGDEKLFF. The chain links TRBV18 to TRBJ1-4, with D maybe TRBD1 (5 bases). Trimming left V 4 bases short and J 8 bases short, with 11 bases between. Per germline, CDR1 KGHSH and CDR2 LQKENI. CDR3 length: 13 residues.

V gene TRBV11-2 combines with J gene TRBJ2-1, with a tentative D call TRBD1 (6 bases). Trimming pared 7 bases from V and 0 bases from J, leaving 19 bases between. This CDR3 is built from 17 residues. CDR1 is SGHAT and CDR2 is FQNNGV in the germline V gene. CDR3 residues: CASIPPHLDSSYNEQFF. The CDR3, as DNA: TGTGCCAGCATCCCCCCCCATTTGGACAGCTCCTACAATGAGCAGTTCTTC.

This chain joins TRBV11-3 and TRBJ1-4, with 8 positions matching TRBD1. V lost 4 bases, J lost 1 base, and 2 bases stayed unmatched. CDR1 is SGHNT and CDR2 is YENEEA in the germline V gene. CDR3 length: 15 amino acids. In DNA form, the CDR3 reads TGTGCCAGCAGCTGGACAGGGAGAACTAATGAAAAACTGTTTTTT. It encodes CASSWTGRTNEKLFF.